A single sample gave rise to the 2 T cell receptor beta chains below, sequenced in a study of blood T cell repertoires in COVID-19. The protocol was immunoSEQ multiplex PCR, while the TCRdb copy is restricted to in-frame clones and leaves out a portion. The data hold roughly 69,000 clones, with 88% observed a single time. Sequenced input: peripheral blood. The receptors shown here come from a human donor in a cohort sampled during active COVID-19.

The gene calls are TRBV28 and TRBJ2-1, with 11 bases lining up with TRBD2. After removal of 4 bases from V and 4 bases from J, the junction contained 6 bases not matched to a gene. This CDR3 is built from 16 residues. Per germline, CDR1 MDHEN and CDR2 SYDVKM. CDR3 nucleotide sequence: TGTGCCAGCAGTTCATCCGGGACTAGCGGTTACAATGAGCAGTTCTTC. It is translated as CASSSSGTSGYNEQFF.

V gene TRBV2 combines with J gene TRBJ1-1; 9 bases agree with TRBD1. There are 15 residues in the CDR3. The trim removed 8 bases at V and 1 base at J, leaving 8 bases unmatched. Looked up from germline, CDR1 is SNHLY and CDR2 is FYNNEI. As DNA, the CDR3 is TGTGCCAGCGGGAGGACAGGGGTCCCGAACACTGAAGCTTTCTTT. Its translation: CASGRTGVPNTEAFF.